The 15 T cell receptor beta chains given below trace back to one sample, sequenced in a study of radiation and T cells in renal cell carcinoma. Indicated time point: baseline pretreatment blood. As to treatment: 15 Gy SBRT to primary tumor, nephrectomy 4 weeks later. Produced via immunoSEQ multiplex PCR; TCRdb's table is partial and in-frame only. In the table there are 150,000 or so clones, 88% of which are singletons. The material sequenced was blood, taken from a patient whose treatment included radiotherapy and nephrectomy. The source of these receptors is a woman in her 70s with renal cell carcinoma.

This sequence joins TRBV9 and TRBJ1-2; D might be TRBD1 (5 bases). Trimming cost V 3 bases and J 8 bases, with 29 bases left between them. Germline V CDR1 and CDR2: SGDLS, YYNGEE. The CDR3 spans 18 residues. The CDR3 region is CASSAHTSGRENPWGYTF. In DNA form, the CDR3 reads TGTGCCAGCAGCGCCCATACCTCGGGCAGGGAAAACCCCTGGGGCTACACCTTC.

This clone was seen only a few times. This chain joins TRBV30 and TRBJ2-6; 11 bases fit TRBD2. The CDR3 consists of 15 residues. Germline-derived CDR1 and CDR2 are GTSNPN and SVGIG (reference sequence). With 0 bases clipped from V and 7 bases from J, the junction kept 2 bases outside the gene matches. The CDR3 region is CAWSVTSGGANVLTF. The CDR3 bases are TGTGCCTGGAGTGTAACTAGCGGGGGCGCCAACGTCCTGACTTTC.

The genes are TRBV6-1 and TRBJ2-5; D not certain. Between the trimmed V and J ends, which lost 0 bases and 4 bases, there was a span of 3 bases. The CDR3 length is 12 residues. In germline, CDR1 is MNHNS, CDR2 SASEGT. CDR3 DNA sequence: TGTGCCAGCAGTGAAGCCGGAGAGACCCAGTACTTC. Protein product: CASSEAGETQYF.

The rearrangement joins TRBV11-2 to TRBJ2-6; D is undetermined. V shed 2 bases and J shed 2 bases, with 10 bases lying between them. CDR3 length equals 16 residues. Per the germline V gene, CDR1 is SGHAT and CDR2 is FQNNGV. The CDR3 sequence: CASSLRPGTGANVLTF. CDR3 nucleotides: TGTGCCAGCAGCTTAAGGCCAGGAACTGGGGCCAACGTCCTGACTTTC.

A remark on this clone: The sample has other DNA sequences that encode this CDR3 too. V and J are TRBV10-3 and TRBJ2-7; perhaps TRBD1 as D (5 bases). Germline V gene lookup returns CDR1 ENHRY and CDR2 SYGVKD. Trimming took 7 bases from V and 2 from J, leaving 6 bases between them. The CDR3 has 11 residues. The CDR3 DNA reads TGTGCCATCAAGACAGCCTACGAGCAGTACTTC. Its translation is CAIKTAYEQYF.

The chain is built from TRBV5-1 and TRBJ2-2; tentatively, D is TRBD1 or TRBD2 (5 bases each). The CDR3 totals 15 residues. Germline CDR1 is SGHRS and CDR2 is YFSETQ. V gave up 1 base and J gave up 2 bases, with 9 bases separating them. As DNA, the CDR3 is TGCGCCAGCAGCTTGCTTGGGGGAAACACCGGGGAGCTGTTTTTT. Residues: CASSLLGGNTGELFF.

This rearrangement joins TRBV19 to TRBJ1-2, with D tentatively TRBD1 (6 bases). The length of the CDR3 is 13 residues. From germline, CDR1 is LNHDA and CDR2 SQIVND (reference sequence). Trimming shortened V by 5 bases and J by 4 bases, and 11 bases separated the two germline ends. CDR3 loop: CASSDDRSYGYTF. In DNA form, the CDR3 reads TGTGCCAGTAGTGATGACAGGTCCTATGGCTACACCTTC. Filled out from reference TRBV19 and TRBJ1-2, the complete variable domain reads DGGITQSPKYLFRKEGQNVTLSCEQNLNHDAMYWYRQDPGQGLRLIYYSQIVNDFQKGDIAEGYSVSREKKESFPLTVTSAQKNPTAFYLCASSDDRSYGYTFGSGTRLTVV.

The rearrangement joins TRBV6-1 to TRBJ2-7; 11 nucleotides line up with TRBD1. CDR1 and CDR2 (germline): MNHNS, SASEGT. There are 14 residues in the CDR3. V gave up 6 bases and J gave up 6 bases; unmatched junction bases: 7. The CDR3 bases are TGTGCCAGCAGATGGACAGGGGGCTCTACCGAGCAGTACTTC. The encoded protein is CASRWTGGSTEQYF.

The chain joins TRBV19 to TRBJ1-3; D gene ambiguous. The ends were cut back, 4 bases at V and 0 bases at J, with 10 bases in the middle. The CDR3 loop spans 15 amino acids. Germline lookup yields CDR1 LNHDA and CDR2 SQIVND (reference sequence). CDR3 region: CASSRAGDSGNTIYF. The CDR3 nucleotides read TGTGCCAGTAGTAGGGCAGGAGACTCTGGAAACACCATATATTTT.

The chain combines TRBV7-9 with TRBJ2-3; D unresolved. Trimming took off 5 bases at V and 2 bases at J, with 11 bases between the two ends. Germline loops: CDR1 SEHNR, CDR2 FQNEAQ (reference sequence). The CDR3 spans 14 residues. The DNA for the CDR3 is TGTGCCAGCAGCCAAACCAGGCCCACAGATACGCAGTATTTT. It translates to CASSQTRPTDTQYF.

The J gene is TRBJ1-5, the V gene TRBV7-8; D ambiguous. The ends were cut back, 2 bases at V and 3 bases at J, with 17 bases in the middle. The V gene's germline CDR1 is SGHVS and CDR2 FQNEAQ. The length of the CDR3 is 17 residues. The CDR3 nucleotides read TGTGCCAGCAGCTTAAGAGGTCCGGGTAAGGACAATCAGCCCCAGCATTTT. Encoded protein: CASSLRGPGKDNQPQHF.

The rearrangement joins TRBV19 to TRBJ1-5, with D uncertain. CDR1 is LNHDA and CDR2 is SQIVND in the germline V gene (reference sequence). V lost 2 bases and J 11 bases, leaving 13 bases between the germline ends. The CDR3 length is 13 residues. DNA of the CDR3: TGTGCCAGTAGTATAAAAGAAAGTCTAGCCCAGCATTTT. It encodes CASSIKESLAQHF. The full variable domain, with the rest looked up from reference TRBV19 and TRBJ1-5, is DGGITQSPKYLFRKEGQNVTLSCEQNLNHDAMYWYRQDPGQGLRLIYYSQIVNDFQKGDIAEGYSVSREKKESFPLTVTSAQKNPTAFYLCASSIKESLAQHFGDGTRLSIL.

The chain links TRBV14 to TRBJ1-1; 7 bases are a match to TRBD1. In germline, CDR1 is SGHDN, CDR2 FVKESK. This CDR3 region has 15 residues. V shed 4 bases, J shed 4 bases, and the junction held 9 bases outside the gene matches. The CDR3 loop is CASSLLDRETTEAFF. In nucleotides, the CDR3 is TGTGCCAGCAGCCTACTCGACAGGGAGACCACTGAAGCTTTCTTT. Filled out from reference TRBV14 and TRBJ1-1, the complete variable domain reads EAGVTQFPSHSVIEKGQTVTLRCDPISGHDNLYWYRRVMGKEIKFLLHFVKESKQDESGMPNNRFLAERTGGTYSTLKVQPAELEDSGVYFCASSLLDRETTEAFFGQGTRLTVV.

This clone has just a few counts. V and J are TRBV9 and TRBJ1-1, with 7 bases matching TRBD1. The ends lost 0 bases at V and 8 bases at J; junction bases unmatched: 7. Germline V gives CDR1 SGDLS, CDR2 YYNGEE. This CDR3 region has 14 residues. The CDR3 DNA follows: TGTGCCAGCAGCGTAGGGGGGGACAGACTAGAAGCTTTCTTT. Encoded protein: CASSVGGDRLEAFF.

The gene calls are TRBV7-2 and TRBJ1-5; no clear D gene. Germline-derived CDR1 and CDR2 are SGHTA and FQGNSA. This CDR3 contains 13 residues. V was clipped by 5 bases and J by 0 bases, with 5 bases between them. Here the CDR3 reads CASSQYSNQPQHF. The CDR3 coding sequence is TGTGCCAGCAGCCAATATAGCAATCAGCCCCAGCATTTT. The whole variable domain, remainder taken from reference TRBV7-2 and TRBJ1-5, is GAGVSQSPSNKVTEKGKDVELRCDPISGHTALYWYRQSLGQGLEFLIYFQGNSAPDKSGLPSDRFSAERTGGSVSTLTIQRTQQEDSAVYLCASSQYSNQPQHFGDGTRLSIL.